The rows below give T cell receptor beta chains drawn from one sample of a study of vaccination effects on CD4 cells after COVID-19. Libraries were prepared by immunoSEQ multiplex PCR; TCRdb keeps only in-frame clonotypes and omits some of them. The table records more than 25,000 clones, around 67% of them present only once. No antigen has been identified for these receptors. The sample here was CD4+ T cells from PBMCs cultured with HCoV-229E spike peptides, taken after COVID-19 vaccination. The receptors here all came from a human donor who received a COVID-19 vaccine. Each CDR3 is given with its conserved first and last residue. D genes are given only for firm matches. Rows may omit the clone size; those that give it use once, few, many or a size class.

TRBJ1-4 few NA 15 TRBV6-5 CASSYSGNTGEKLFF TGTGCCAGCAGCTACTCGGGGAACACGGGGGAAAAACTGTTTTTT
TRBJ1-5 NA NA 12 TRBV19 CASNTGNQPQHF TGTGCCAGTAACACGGGAAATCAGCCCCAGCATTTT
TRBJ2-7 few NA 12 TRBV12-5 CASGSQEYEQYF TGTGCTAGTGGTTCACAGGAGTACGAGCAGTACTTC
TRBJ2-3 NA NA 15 TRBV5-8 CASSLVLASADTQYF TGTGCCAGCAGCTTGGTATTAGCGAGTGCAGATACGCAGTATTTT
TRBJ1-3 NA TRBD1 16 TRBV5-5 CASSARQGNSGNTIYF TGTGCCAGCAGCGCGAGACAGGGAAACTCTGGAAACACCATATATTTT
TRBJ1-1 once NA 13 TRBV2 CASTLTGFTEAFF TGTGCCAGCACCCTAACAGGGTTCACTGAAGCTTTCTTT
TRBJ1-5 NA NA 12 TRBV27 CASSLVGQPQHF TGTGCCAGCAGTTTAGTTGGTCAGCCCCAGCATTTT
TRBJ1-3 few NA 17 TRBV4-1 CASSRGGIALSGNTIYF TGCGCCAGCAGCCGCGGAGGAATAGCCCTTTCTGGAAACACCATATATTTT
TRBJ2-2 NA NA 17 TRBV14 CASSQTLGAELTGELFF TGTGCCAGCAGCCAAACCCTGGGAGCGGAGCTCACCGGGGAGCTGTTTTTT
TRBJ1-6 NA NA 16 TRBV4-1 CASSHDTSRGGSPLHF TGCGCCAGCAGCCACGATACGTCGCGAGGGGGTTCACCCCTCCACTTT
TRBJ1-3 medium-sized TRBD1 16 TRBV11-2 CASSGGQVLHGNTIYF TGTGCCAGCAGCGGAGGACAGGTGTTACACGGAAACACCATATATTTT
TRBJ2-7 few NA 15 TRBV18 CASSPRPAGDYEQYF TGTGCCAGCTCGCCGAGGCCGGCAGGGGACTACGAGCAGTACTTC
TRBJ2-2 NA TRBD1 15 TRBV2 CASSPQGENTGELFF TGTGCCAGCAGCCCCCAGGGGGAGAACACCGGGGAGCTGTTTTTT
TRBJ2-3 NA NA 12 TRBV18 CASSPRADTQYF TGTGCCAGCTCACCGCGGGCAGATACGCAGTATTTT
TRBJ1-2 NA NA 13 TRBV5-4 CASSLSGKSSYTF TGTGCCAGCAGCTTGTCGGGGAAGAGTAGCTACACCTTC
TRBJ2-1 NA NA 12 TRBV9 CASSVAYNEQFF TGTGCCAGCAGCGTAGCCTATAATGAGCAGTTCTTC
TRBJ1-2 NA TRBD1 14 TRBV6-5 CASATGTGGAGYTF TGTGCCAGCGCAACCGGGACAGGGGGTGCTGGCTACACCTTC
TRBJ2-1 once NA 16 TRBV27 CASSGTTHSSYNEQFF TGTGCCAGCAGTGGGACGACCCATAGCTCCTACAATGAGCAGTTCTTC
TRBJ2-3 NA TRBD2 16 TRBV6-4 CASSDSTSGGADTQYF TGTGCCAGCAGTGACTCGACTAGCGGGGGGGCAGATACGCAGTATTTT
TRBJ1-2 NA NA 12 TRBV5-1 CASSLGGVADTF TGCGCCAGCAGCTTGGGCGGAGTCGCGGACACCTTC
TRBJ1-1 NA NA 13 TRBV3-1/TRBV3-2 CASSLSRGTEAFF TGTGCCAGCAGCCTGAGCAGGGGTACTGAAGCTTTCTTT
TRBJ2-1 NA NA 14 TRBV2 CASTEGLAGNEQFF TGTGCCAGCACCGAGGGGCTAGCCGGCAATGAGCAGTTCTTC
TRBJ2-2 few NA 14 TRBV11-3 CASSSLGRTGELFF TGTGCCAGCAGCTCGCTCGGTCGCACCGGGGAGCTGTTTTTT
TRBJ2-2 NA TRBD1 14 TRBV19 CASSRDRAAGELFF TGTGCCAGTAGCCGGGACAGGGCGGCCGGGGAGCTGTTTTTT
TRBJ1-5 NA NA 15 TRBV6-2/TRBV6-3 CASSNTGHIHQPQHF TGTGCCAGCAGTAATACGGGACATATCCATCAGCCCCAGCATTTT